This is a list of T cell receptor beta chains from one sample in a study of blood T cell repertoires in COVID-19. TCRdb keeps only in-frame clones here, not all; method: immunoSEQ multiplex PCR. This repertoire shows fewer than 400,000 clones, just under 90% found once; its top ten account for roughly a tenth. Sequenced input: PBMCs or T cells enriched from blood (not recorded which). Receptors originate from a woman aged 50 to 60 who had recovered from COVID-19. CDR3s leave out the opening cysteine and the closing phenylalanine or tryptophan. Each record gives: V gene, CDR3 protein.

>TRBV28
ASRTGLNSPLH
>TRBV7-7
ASSLGGQGASEQF
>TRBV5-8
ASSLGGNTEAF
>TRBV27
ASSYGTAPRGYT
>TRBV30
AWSGSGSYNSPLH
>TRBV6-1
ASSEARSIRGTQY
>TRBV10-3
AIGTGGPGANVLT
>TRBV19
ASRAGQGVMAFNQPQH
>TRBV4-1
ASSQDTGGGYEQY
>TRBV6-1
ASSARDRGSYGANVLT
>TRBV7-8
ASSLADNSPLH
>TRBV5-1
ASSLAGGINEQF
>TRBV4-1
ASSQLLAGENEQY
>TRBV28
ASSFQGWYEQY
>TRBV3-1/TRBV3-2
ASSQADRAIPI
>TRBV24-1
ATSDQDRGHGAQF
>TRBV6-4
ASSSKTGTNTGELF
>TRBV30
AWARPGTGYGYT
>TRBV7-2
ASSLLEQPQH
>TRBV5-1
ASSYGGTGESPLH
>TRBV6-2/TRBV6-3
ASSPHGTGERTLDYEQY
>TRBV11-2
ASSRRSGTGYTEAF
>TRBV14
ASSRHVRGEAF
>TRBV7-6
ASSLAEGGARGAYEQY
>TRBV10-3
AIRSVGQPQH
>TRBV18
ASSPRTEVTATNEKLF
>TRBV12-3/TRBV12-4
ASSPSHNYEQY
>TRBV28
ASSSSASNQPQH
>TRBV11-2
ASSLASGSINEKLF
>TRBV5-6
ASSQWTGGSQPQH
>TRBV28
ASQGVHTGELF
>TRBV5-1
ASSQGQGAVVGNTIY
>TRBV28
ASSIGVLEQY
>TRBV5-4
ASSVMGQGSYEQY
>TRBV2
ASSEIEDRVPEAF
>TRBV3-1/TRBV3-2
ASSQVAVTEAF
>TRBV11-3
ASSLGGSTDTQY
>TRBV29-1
SVEDGGWDGYT
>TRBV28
ASFQGKETQY
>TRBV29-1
SVVSQGPDYGYT
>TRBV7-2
ASSPGGSNQPQH
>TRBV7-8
ASSLQEKLF
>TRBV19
ASSTARGAYGYT
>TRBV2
ASSRDRSITEAF
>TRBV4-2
ASSQDRGFAEKLF
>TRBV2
ASSEQGAVEAF
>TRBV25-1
ASTRGTEAF
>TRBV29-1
SVGFIVSTGEAF
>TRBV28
ASSFPGGGGYT
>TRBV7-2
ASTIGPGGSGTQY
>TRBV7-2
ASSLGAYRGGNEQY
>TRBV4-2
ASSQDGSGGAWNEQF
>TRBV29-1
SVQEWTGGSTSGNTIY
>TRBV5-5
ASSYWAGVNTGELF
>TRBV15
ATGQGIQETQY